These T cell receptor beta chains were read from a single sample in a study of OX40 agonist ivuxolimab in advanced cancers. Some clones are missing from TCRdb's copy, which holds only in-frame ones; the method was immunoSEQ multiplex PCR. The table records 100,000 to 120,000 clones, 91% of them present only once. Material: CD4+ or CD8+ T cells sorted from blood, obtained in a trial of the OX40 agonist ivuxolimab. All receptors come from an adult with an advanced solid tumor such as melanoma, head and neck, liver or kidney cancer. Both conserved end residues are part of each CDR3. The order of the fields is clone size, J gene, V gene, D gene, CDR3 protein, CDR3 DNA. A D gene is named only where the DNA matches it firmly. Clone sizes are given selectively: once, few, many, or a class where the clone is expanded.

>.|TRBJ2-5|TRBV10-3|.
CAISEGGGKETQYF
TGTGCCATCAGTGAAGGAGGGGGAAAGGAGACCCAGTACTTC
>.|TRBJ1-4|TRBV10-3|.
CAISITNEKLFF
TGTGCCATCAGTATAACTAATGAAAAACTGTTTTTT
>.|TRBJ2-1|TRBV5-5|.
CASSLGQVLGEQFF
TGTGCCAGCAGCTTGGGACAGGTGCTGGGTGAGCAGTTCTTC
>.|TRBJ2-7|TRBV19|.
CASSIEGYSEQYF
TGTGCCAGTAGTATAGAGGGTTACTCCGAGCAGTACTTC
>few|TRBJ1-6|TRBV14|TRBD1
CASSQSWTGNSPLHF
TGTGCCAGCAGCCAATCTTGGACAGGGAATTCACCCCTCCACTTT
>.|TRBJ1-5|TRBV19|TRBD1
CASRADRGHNQPQHF
TGTGCCAGTAGAGCCGACAGGGGGCACAATCAGCCCCAGCATTTT
>.|TRBJ2-7|TRBV6-1|.
CASSSGQSYEQYF
TGTGCCAGCAGTTCAGGACAGTCCTACGAGCAGTACTTC
>.|TRBJ2-1|TRBV11-2|.
CASNAEDYNEQFF
TGTGCCAGCAACGCGGAGGACTACAATGAGCAGTTCTTC
>.|TRBJ2-1|TRBV6-1|.
CAKLVRGWEQFF
TGTGCCAAGCTAGTCAGGGGTTGGGAGCAGTTCTTC
>once|TRBJ1-5|TRBV2|.
CASRNRVNSNQPQHF
TGTGCCAGCAGGAACAGGGTAAATAGCAATCAGCCCCAGCATTTT
>.|TRBJ2-3|TRBV6-5|.
CASSYPGGSSTDTQYF
TGTGCCAGCAGTTACCCGGGGGGCTCTAGCACAGATACGCAGTATTTT
>.|TRBJ2-4|TRBV7-3|TRBD1
CASSLSGTGVAKNIQYF
TGTGCCAGCAGCTTAAGTGGGACAGGAGTAGCCAAAAACATTCAGTACTTC
>.|TRBJ2-5|TRBV7-8|TRBD1
CASSPGTGGVQTQYF
TGTGCCAGCAGCCCGGGGACAGGGGGCGTACAGACCCAGTACTTC
>.|TRBJ1-3|TRBV5-8|.
CASSLGDRTGDTIYF
TGTGCCAGCAGCTTGGGTGACAGGACGGGGGACACCATATATTTT
>few|TRBJ1-3|TRBV30|.
CASGPAGRNTIYF
TGTGCCTCCGGCCCGGCGGGTAGAAACACCATATATTTT
>.|TRBJ2-7|TRBV5-6|.
CASSWGPGEQYF
TGTGCCAGCAGCTGGGGTCCGGGCGAGCAGTACTTC
>.|TRBJ2-5|TRBV7-2|.
CASSLAGGGEETQYF
TGTGCCAGCAGCTTAGCTGGCGGGGGCGAGGAGACCCAGTACTTC
>.|TRBJ2-2|TRBV4-2|TRBD2
CASSQVTSGGRNTGELFF
TGTGCCAGCAGCCAAGTAACTAGCGGGGGGCGTAACACCGGGGAGCTGTTTTTT
>.|TRBJ2-5|TRBV6-1|TRBD2
CASSAMGGRGETQYF
TGTGCCAGCAGTGCCATGGGAGGGAGGGGAGAGACCCAGTACTTC
>.|TRBJ2-6|TRBV7-9|.
CASSPAGRSGANVLTF
TGTGCCAGCAGCCCGGCGGGACGCTCTGGGGCCAACGTCCTGACTTTC
>.|TRBJ1-4|TRBV12-5|.
CASGLVHSGWEKLFF
TGTGCTAGTGGTTTGGTACATTCGGGTTGGGAAAAACTGTTTTTT
>.|TRBJ2-3|TRBV29-1|TRBD2
CSVEREDGIDTQYF
TGCAGCGTTGAGCGGGAGGATGGGATAGATACGCAGTATTTT
>.|TRBJ1-1|TRBV6-1|.
CASSEGGMNTEAFF
TGTGCCAGCAGTGAAGGGGGCATGAACACTGAAGCTTTCTTT
>.|TRBJ2-7|TRBV6-5|TRBD1
CASRPPRDRSYEQYF
TGTGCCAGCAGACCACCTAGGGACAGAAGCTACGAGCAGTACTTC
>.|TRBJ1-4|TRBV11-2|TRBD1
CASSVRDSNEKLFF
TGTGCCAGCAGCGTCCGGGACAGTAATGAAAAACTGTTTTTT
>.|TRBJ1-3|TRBV18|.
CASSPRSVAGGESSGNTIYF
TGTGCCAGCTCACCCCGCTCGGTGGCAGGTGGGGAGAGCTCTGGAAACACCATATATTTT
>once|TRBJ2-3|TRBV11-3|TRBD2
CASSLGLAGTRDTQYF
TGTGCCAGCAGCTTAGGGCTAGCGGGGACCAGAGATACGCAGTATTTT
>.|TRBJ1-1|TRBV9|.
CASGVGGLMNTEAFF
TGTGCCAGCGGCGTAGGGGGATTGATGAACACTGAAGCTTTCTTT
>.|TRBJ2-1|TRBV7-9|.
CATRGDRSYNEQFF
TGTGCCACCCGAGGGGATCGCTCCTACAATGAGCAGTTCTTC
>few|TRBJ1-6|TRBV18|.
CASSPNSGVTSPLHF
TGTGCCAGCTCACCAAATAGCGGGGTTACTTCACCCCTCCACTTT
>.|TRBJ2-2|TRBV4-2|.
CASSQADGAGTGELFF
TGTGCCAGCAGCCAAGCGGATGGGGCAGGGACCGGGGAGCTGTTTTTT
>.|TRBJ1-1|TRBV29-1|.
CSVVGPGDEAFF
TGCAGCGTTGTTGGGCCAGGGGATGAAGCTTTCTTT
>.|TRBJ1-2|TRBV10-1|TRBD1
CASSDRGREVYGYTF
TGCGCCAGCAGTGACAGGGGGCGCGAGGTCTATGGCTACACCTTC
>.|TRBJ2-1|TRBV9|TRBD2
CASSLRTSGSTYNEQFF
TGTGCCAGCAGCCTTCGGACTAGCGGGAGTACCTACAATGAGCAGTTCTTC
>.|TRBJ2-2|TRBV5-4|.
CASSFPNTGELFF
TGTGCCAGCAGCTTTCCGAACACCGGGGAGCTGTTTTTT
>.|TRBJ1-3|TRBV5-1|.
CATSRGDGNTIYF
TGCGCCACCTCGAGGGGGGACGGAAACACCATATATTTT
>.|TRBJ2-3|TRBV5-1|.
CASSRSGDITDTQYF
TGCGCCAGCAGCAGGTCAGGGGATATAACAGATACGCAGTATTTT
>.|TRBJ2-7|TRBV5-4|.
CASSRRTGSYEQYF
TGTGCCAGCAGCCGACGGACGGGCTCCTACGAGCAGTACTTC
>.|TRBJ1-2|TRBV6-5|.
CASKPTTDNYGYTF
TGTGCCAGCAAGCCCACGACGGATAACTATGGCTACACCTTC
>.|TRBJ1-3|TRBV7-9|.
CASSFPRVLSGNTIYF
TGTGCCAGCAGCTTCCCCAGGGTTCTCTCTGGAAACACCATATATTTT
>once|TRBJ2-1|TRBV7-6|TRBD1
CASSLARDRVHEQFF
TGTGCCAGCAGCTTAGCTCGCGACAGGGTCCATGAGCAGTTCTTC
>.|TRBJ1-4|TRBV30|TRBD1
CAWSGQGLTREKLFF
TGTGCCTGGAGTGGACAGGGTTTGACGCGGGAAAAACTGTTTTTT
>.|TRBJ2-2|TRBV2|TRBD1
CASRAGTVLTGELFF
TGTGCCAGCAGGGCCGGGACAGTCCTCACCGGGGAGCTGTTTTTT
>.|TRBJ2-7|TRBV7-9|TRBD2
CASSLSFGGRDEQYF
TGTGCCAGCAGCTTAAGTTTTGGCGGGAGGGACGAGCAGTACTTC
>.|TRBJ2-4|TRBV9|.
CASSVEGSARNIQYF
TGTGCCAGCAGCGTAGAAGGGAGCGCGAGAAACATTCAGTACTTC
>.|TRBJ2-5|TRBV2|.
CASSGIGTQYF
TGTGCCAGCAGTGGGATCGGGACCCAGTACTTC
>.|TRBJ2-5|TRBV9|.
CASSANRELGETQYF
TGTGCCAGCAGCGCGAACCGGGAGCTGGGCGAGACCCAGTACTTC
>.|TRBJ1-4|TRBV5-1|.
CASSFRAQNEKLFF
TGCGCCAGCAGCTTTCGGGCACAAAATGAAAAACTGTTTTTT
>.|TRBJ2-6|TRBV7-6|.
CASSSTAISGANVLTF
TGTGCCAGCAGCTCCACAGCTATCTCTGGGGCCAACGTCCTGACTTTC
>few|TRBJ2-3|TRBV18|.
CASSPTGQVGSDTQYF
TGTGCCAGCTCACCGACCGGGCAGGTAGGGTCAGATACGCAGTATTTT
>.|TRBJ1-5|TRBV19|TRBD1
CASSSRTQGAGSNQPQHF
TGTGCCAGTAGTTCTAGGACCCAGGGGGCCGGGAGCAATCAGCCCCAGCATTTT
>.|TRBJ2-2|TRBV19|.
CASNRGTGELFF
TGTGCCAGTAACCGCGGGACCGGGGAGCTGTTTTTT
>.|TRBJ2-3|TRBV6-1|TRBD2
CASSVAGETDTQYF
TGTGCCAGCAGTGTGGCGGGAGAGACAGATACGCAGTATTTT
>.|TRBJ2-1|TRBV30|.
CAWTYYNEQFF
TGTGCCTGGACATACTACAATGAGCAGTTCTTC